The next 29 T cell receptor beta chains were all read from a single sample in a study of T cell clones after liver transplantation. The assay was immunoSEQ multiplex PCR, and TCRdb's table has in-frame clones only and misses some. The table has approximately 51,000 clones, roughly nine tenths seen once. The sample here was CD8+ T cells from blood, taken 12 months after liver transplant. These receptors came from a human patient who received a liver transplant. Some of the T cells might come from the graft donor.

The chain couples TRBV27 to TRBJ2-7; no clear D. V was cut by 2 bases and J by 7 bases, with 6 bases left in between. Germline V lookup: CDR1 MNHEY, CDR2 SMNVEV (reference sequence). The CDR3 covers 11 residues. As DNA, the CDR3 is TGTGCCAGCAGTTTAGGGTTAGAGCAGTACTTC. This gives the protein CASSLGLEQYF.

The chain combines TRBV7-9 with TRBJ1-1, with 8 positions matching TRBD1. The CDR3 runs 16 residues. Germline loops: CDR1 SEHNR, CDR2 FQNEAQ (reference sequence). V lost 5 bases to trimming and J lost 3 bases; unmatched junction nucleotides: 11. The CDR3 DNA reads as TGTGCCAGCAGCCATCCCCCGGACAGGGCGGACACTGAAGCTTTCTTT. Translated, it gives CASSHPPDRADTEAFF.

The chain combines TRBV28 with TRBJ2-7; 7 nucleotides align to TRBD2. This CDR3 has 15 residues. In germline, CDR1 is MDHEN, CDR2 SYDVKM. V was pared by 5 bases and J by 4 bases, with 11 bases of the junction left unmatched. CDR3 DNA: TGTGCCAGCAGTATATCCATTGGACTAGAGTACGAGCAGTACTTC. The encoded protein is CASSISIGLEYEQYF.

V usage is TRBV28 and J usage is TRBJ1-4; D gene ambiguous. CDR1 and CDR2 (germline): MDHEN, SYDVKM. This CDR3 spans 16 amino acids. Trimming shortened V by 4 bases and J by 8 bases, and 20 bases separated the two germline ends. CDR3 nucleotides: TGTGCCAGCAGTTCCCCGCGGCGGCCCTTAAGGGAAAAACTGTTTTTT. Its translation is CASSSPRRPLREKLFF.

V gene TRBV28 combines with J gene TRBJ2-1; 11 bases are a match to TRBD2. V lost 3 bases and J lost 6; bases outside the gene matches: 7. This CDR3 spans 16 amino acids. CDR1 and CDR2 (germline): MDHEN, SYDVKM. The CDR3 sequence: CASSFVAGGPVNEQFF. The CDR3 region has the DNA TGTGCCAGCAGTTTCGTAGCGGGAGGGCCAGTCAATGAGCAGTTCTTC.

The CDR3 protein is CACGSGLTNEKLFF. CDR3 in DNA: TGTGCCTGTGGATCAGGGTTAACTAATGAAAAACTGTTTTTT. V and J are TRBV30 and TRBJ1-4; possible D gene TRBD1, 5 bases. The CDR3 is 14 residues long. Trimming left V 6 bases short and J 1 base short, with 12 bases between. Germline V gives CDR1 GTSNPN, CDR2 SVGIG (reference sequence).

The CDR3 sequence: CASSLAEDTQYF. The CDR3 DNA reads TGTGCCAGCAGCTTAGCGGAGGATACGCAGTATTTT. The chain employs TRBV7-6 and TRBJ2-3; D gene uncertain. V was pared by 0 bases and J by 6 bases, with 4 bases between. From germline, CDR1 is SGHVS and CDR2 FNYEAQ. The CDR3 runs 12 residues.

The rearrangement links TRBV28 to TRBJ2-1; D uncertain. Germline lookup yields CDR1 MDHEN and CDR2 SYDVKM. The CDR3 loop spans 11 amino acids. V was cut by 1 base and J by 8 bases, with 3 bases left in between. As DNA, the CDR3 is TGTGCCAGCAGTTTATATTATGAGCAGTTCTTC. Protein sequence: CASSLYYEQFF.

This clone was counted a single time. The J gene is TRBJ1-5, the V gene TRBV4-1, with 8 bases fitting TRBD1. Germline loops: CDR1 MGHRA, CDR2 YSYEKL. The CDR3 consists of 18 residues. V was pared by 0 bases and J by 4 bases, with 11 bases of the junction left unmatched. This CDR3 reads CASSQDGAPGQVNQPQHF. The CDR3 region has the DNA TGCGCCAGCAGCCAAGACGGGGCCCCGGGACAGGTGAATCAGCCCCAGCATTTT.

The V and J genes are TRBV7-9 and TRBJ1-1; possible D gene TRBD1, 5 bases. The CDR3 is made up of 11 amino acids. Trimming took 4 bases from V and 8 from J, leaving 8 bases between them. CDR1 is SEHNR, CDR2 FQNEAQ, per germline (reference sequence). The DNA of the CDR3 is TGTGCCAGCAGCTCTGGACAAGAAGCTTTCTTT. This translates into CASSSGQEAFF.

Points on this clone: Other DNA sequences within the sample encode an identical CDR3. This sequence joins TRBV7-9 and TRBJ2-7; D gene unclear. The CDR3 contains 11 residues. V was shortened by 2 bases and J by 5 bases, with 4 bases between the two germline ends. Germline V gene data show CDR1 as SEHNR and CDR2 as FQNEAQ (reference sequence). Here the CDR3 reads CASSLYNEQYF. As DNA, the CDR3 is TGTGCCAGCAGCTTATATAACGAGCAGTACTTC.

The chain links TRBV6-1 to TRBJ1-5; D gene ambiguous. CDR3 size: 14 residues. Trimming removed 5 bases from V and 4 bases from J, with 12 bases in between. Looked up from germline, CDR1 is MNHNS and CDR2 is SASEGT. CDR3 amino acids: CASSPLSENQPQHF. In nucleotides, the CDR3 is TGTGCCAGCAGTCCCTTGAGCGAAAATCAGCCCCAGCATTTT.

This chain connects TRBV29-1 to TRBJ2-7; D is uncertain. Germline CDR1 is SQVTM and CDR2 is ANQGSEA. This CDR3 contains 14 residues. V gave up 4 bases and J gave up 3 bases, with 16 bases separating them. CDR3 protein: CSVGIEIGNYEQYF. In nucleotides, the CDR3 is TGCAGCGTTGGGATTGAGATCGGTAACTACGAGCAGTACTTC.

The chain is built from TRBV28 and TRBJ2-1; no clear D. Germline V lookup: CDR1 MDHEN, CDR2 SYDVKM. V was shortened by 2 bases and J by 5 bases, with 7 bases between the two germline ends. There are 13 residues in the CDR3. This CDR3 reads CASSLRLNNEQFF. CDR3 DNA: TGTGCCAGCAGTTTACGGCTAAACAATGAGCAGTTCTTC.

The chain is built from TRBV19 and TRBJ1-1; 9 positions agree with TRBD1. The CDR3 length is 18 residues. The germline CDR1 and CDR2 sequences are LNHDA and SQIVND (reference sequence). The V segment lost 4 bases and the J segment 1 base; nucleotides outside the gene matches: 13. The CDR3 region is CASSNSLVGQGPNTEAFF. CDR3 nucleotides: TGTGCCAGTAGTAATAGTCTGGTGGGACAGGGACCGAACACTGAAGCTTTCTTT.

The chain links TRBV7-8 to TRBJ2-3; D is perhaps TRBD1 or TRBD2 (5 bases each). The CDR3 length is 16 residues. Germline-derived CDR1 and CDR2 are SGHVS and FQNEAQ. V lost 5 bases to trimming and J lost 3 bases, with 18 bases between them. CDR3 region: CASSTYGGGVTDTQYF. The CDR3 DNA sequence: TGTGCCAGCAGCACATACGGTGGGGGAGTGACAGATACGCAGTATTTT.

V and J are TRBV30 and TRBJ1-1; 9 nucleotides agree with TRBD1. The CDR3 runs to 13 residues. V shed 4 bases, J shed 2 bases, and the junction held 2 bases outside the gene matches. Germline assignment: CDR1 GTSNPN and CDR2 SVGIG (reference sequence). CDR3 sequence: CAWMGQGNTEAFF. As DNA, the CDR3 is TGTGCCTGGATGGGACAGGGAAACACTGAAGCTTTCTTT.

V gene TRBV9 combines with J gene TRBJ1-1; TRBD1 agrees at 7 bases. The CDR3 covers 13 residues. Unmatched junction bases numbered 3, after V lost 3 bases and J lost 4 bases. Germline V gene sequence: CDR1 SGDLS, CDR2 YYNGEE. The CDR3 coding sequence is TGTGCCAGCAGCGGACAGGGAAGCACTGAAGCTTTCTTT. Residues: CASSGQGSTEAFF.

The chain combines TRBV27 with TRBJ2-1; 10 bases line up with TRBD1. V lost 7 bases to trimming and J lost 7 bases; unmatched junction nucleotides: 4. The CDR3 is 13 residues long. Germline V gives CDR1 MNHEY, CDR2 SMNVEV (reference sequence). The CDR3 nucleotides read TGTGCCAGCACCGGGACAGGGGATAATGAGCAGTTCTTC. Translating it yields CASTGTGDNEQFF.

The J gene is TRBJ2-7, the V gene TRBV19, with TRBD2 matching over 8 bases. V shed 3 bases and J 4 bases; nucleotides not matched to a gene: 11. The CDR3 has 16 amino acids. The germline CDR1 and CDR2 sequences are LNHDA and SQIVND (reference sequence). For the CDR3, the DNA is TGTGCCAGTAGTATTGCCTCCAGCGGGAGAATATACGAGCAGTACTTC. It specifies CASSIASSGRIYEQYF. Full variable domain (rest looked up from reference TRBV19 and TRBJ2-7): DGGITQSPKYLFRKEGQNVTLSCEQNLNHDAMYWYRQDPGQGLRLIYYSQIVNDFQKGDIAEGYSVSREKKESFPLTVTSAQKNPTAFYLCASSIASSGRIYEQYFGPGTRLTVT.

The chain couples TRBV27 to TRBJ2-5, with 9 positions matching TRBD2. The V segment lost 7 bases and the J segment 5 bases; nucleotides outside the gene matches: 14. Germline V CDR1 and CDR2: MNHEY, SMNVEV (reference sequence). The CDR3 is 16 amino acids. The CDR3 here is CASKRDSGSFLETQYF. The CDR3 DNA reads TGTGCCAGCAAGCGAGATAGCGGGAGCTTTCTTGAGACCCAGTACTTC.

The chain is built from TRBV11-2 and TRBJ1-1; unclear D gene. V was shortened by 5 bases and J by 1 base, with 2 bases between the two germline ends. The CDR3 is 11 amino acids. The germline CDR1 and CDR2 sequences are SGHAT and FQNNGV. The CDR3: CASSPNTEAFF. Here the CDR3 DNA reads TGTGCCAGCAGCCCGAACACTGAAGCTTTCTTT.

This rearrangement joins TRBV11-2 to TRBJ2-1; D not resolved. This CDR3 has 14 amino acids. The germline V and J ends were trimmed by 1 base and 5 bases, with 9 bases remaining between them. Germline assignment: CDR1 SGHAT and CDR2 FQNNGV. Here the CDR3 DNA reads TGTGCCAGCAGCTTAGCCAGGACGGACAATGAGCAGTTCTTC. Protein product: CASSLARTDNEQFF. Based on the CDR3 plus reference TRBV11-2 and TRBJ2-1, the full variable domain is EAGVAQSPRYKIIEKRQSVAFWCNPISGHATLYWYQQILGQGPKLLIQFQNNGVVDDSQLPKDRFSAERLKGVDSTLKIQPAKLEDSAVYLCASSLARTDNEQFFGPGTRLTVL.

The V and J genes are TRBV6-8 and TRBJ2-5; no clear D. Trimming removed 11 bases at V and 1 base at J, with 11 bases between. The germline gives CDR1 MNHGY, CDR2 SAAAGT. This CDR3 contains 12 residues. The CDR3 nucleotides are TGTGCCGGAATCCGGTCCCAAGAGACCCAGTACTTC. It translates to CAGIRSQETQYF.

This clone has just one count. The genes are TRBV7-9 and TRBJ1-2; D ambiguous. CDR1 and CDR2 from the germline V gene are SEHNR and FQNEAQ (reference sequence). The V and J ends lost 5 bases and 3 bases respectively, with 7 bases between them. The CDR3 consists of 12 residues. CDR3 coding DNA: TGTGCCAGCAGCCTGGGAGACTATGGCTACACCTTC. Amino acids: CASSLGDYGYTF.

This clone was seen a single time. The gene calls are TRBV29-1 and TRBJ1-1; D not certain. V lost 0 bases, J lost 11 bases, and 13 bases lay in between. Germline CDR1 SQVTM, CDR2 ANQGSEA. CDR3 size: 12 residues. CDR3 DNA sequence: TGCAGCGTTGAAGATCTGTCCGAGTCGGCTTTCTTT. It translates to CSVEDLSESAFF.

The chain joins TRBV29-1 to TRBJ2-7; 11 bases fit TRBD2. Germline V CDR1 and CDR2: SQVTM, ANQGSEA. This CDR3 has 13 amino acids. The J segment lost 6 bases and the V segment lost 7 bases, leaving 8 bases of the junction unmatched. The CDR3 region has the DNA TGCAGCGGTGTGGGGACTAGCGGTGGCGAGCAGTACTTC. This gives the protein CSGVGTSGGEQYF.

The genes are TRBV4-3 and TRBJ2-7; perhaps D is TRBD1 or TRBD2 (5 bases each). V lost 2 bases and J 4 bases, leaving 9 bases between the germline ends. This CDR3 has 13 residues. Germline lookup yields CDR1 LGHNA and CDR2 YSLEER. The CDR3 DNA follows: TGCGCCAGCAGCCAATCGGGGCCGTACGAGCAGTACTTC. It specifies CASSQSGPYEQYF.

The CDR3 coding sequence is TGTGCCAGCTCTATGAGGGGCTACGAGCAGTACTTC. Amino acid sequence: CASSMRGYEQYF. The chain links TRBV6-5 to TRBJ2-7; possibly TRBD1 or TRBD2 for D (5 bases each). Between the trimmed V and J ends, which lost 8 bases and 3 bases, there was a span of 11 bases. The CDR3 totals 12 residues. Per germline, CDR1 MNHEY and CDR2 SVGAGI.